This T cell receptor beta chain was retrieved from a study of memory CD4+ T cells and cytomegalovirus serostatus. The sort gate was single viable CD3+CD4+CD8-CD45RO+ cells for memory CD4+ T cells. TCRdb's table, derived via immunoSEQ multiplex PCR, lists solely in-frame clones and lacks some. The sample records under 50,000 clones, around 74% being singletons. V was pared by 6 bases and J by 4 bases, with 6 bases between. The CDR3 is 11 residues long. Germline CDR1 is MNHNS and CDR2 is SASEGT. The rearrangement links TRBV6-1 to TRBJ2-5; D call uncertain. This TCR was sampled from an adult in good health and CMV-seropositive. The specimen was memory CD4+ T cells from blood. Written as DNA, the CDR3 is TGTGCCAGCAGAGCCATAGAGACCCAGTACTTC. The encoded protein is CASRAIETQYF.